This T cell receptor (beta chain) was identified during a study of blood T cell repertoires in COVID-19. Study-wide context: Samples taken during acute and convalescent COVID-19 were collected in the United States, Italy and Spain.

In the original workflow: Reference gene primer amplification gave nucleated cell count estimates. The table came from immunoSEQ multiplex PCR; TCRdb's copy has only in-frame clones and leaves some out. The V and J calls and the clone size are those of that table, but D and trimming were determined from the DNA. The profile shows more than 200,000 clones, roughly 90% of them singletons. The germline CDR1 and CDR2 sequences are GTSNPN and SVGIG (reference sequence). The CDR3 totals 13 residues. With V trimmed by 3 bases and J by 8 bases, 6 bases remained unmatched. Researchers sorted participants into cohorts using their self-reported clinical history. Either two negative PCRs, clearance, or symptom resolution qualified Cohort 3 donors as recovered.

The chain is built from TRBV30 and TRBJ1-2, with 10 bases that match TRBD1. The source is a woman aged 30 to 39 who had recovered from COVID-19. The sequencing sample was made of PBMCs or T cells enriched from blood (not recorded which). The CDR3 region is CAWSQGQGDGYTF. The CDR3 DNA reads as TGTGCCTGGAGCCAAGGACAGGGGGACGGCTACACCTTC.